These 28 T cell receptor beta chains were sequenced from one sample in a study of blood T cell repertoires in COVID-19 (TCRdb year 2020). Libraries were made using the immunoSEQ multiplex PCR assay. TCRdb took this table from immuneACCESS and kept in-frame rearrangements with V and J called. Such tables lack part of the clones; where checked against another copy, unresolved V genes explain under half of the gap, and the rest is unexplained. This sample holds under 300,000 clones; 83% were observed only once. Around 6% of the sample is taken by the ten largest. Material: peripheral blood. These receptors came from a human donor in a cohort sampled during active COVID-19.

This CDR3 reads CASSRQGNDNSPLHF. DNA of the CDR3: TGTGCCAGCAGTCGACAGGGAAATGATAATTCACCCCTCCACTTT. The chain is built from TRBV6-4 and TRBJ1-6; 7 bases match TRBD1. CDR3 length: 15 residues. Germline V gene sequence: CDR1 MRHNA, CDR2 SNTAGT. J gave up 5 bases and V 5 bases, and 6 bases lay outside the gene matches.

The V gene is TRBV7-8, the J gene TRBJ1-2; D possibly corresponds to TRBD1 (5 bases). V lost 0 bases and J 4 bases, leaving 15 bases between the germline ends. The germline V gene encodes CDR1 SGHVS and CDR2 FQNEAQ. This CDR3 has 16 residues. In DNA, the CDR3 is TGTGCCAGCAGCTTAGCCCCGTCGGGGGAGAGCTATGGCTACACCTTC. Its translation is CASSLAPSGESYGYTF.

For the CDR3, the DNA is TGCGCCAGCAGCTCTGGACAGGGGGCTGTCGAGCAGTACTTC. Its protein is CASSSGQGAVEQYF. The chain couples TRBV5-1 to TRBJ2-7; 11 nucleotides align to TRBD1. The germline V gene has CDR1 SGHRS and CDR2 YFSETQ. Unmatched junction bases numbered 5, after V lost 3 bases and J lost 6 bases. This CDR3 has 14 amino acids.

This clone has more than one count but fewer than ten. The chain links TRBV20-1 to TRBJ1-2; weak D call: TRBD1 (6 bases). The CDR3 contains 11 residues. Germline V gene data show CDR1 as DFQATT and CDR2 as SNEGSKA (reference sequence). V was pared by 6 bases and J by 6 bases, with 11 bases between. The CDR3 here is CSARDTDGYTF. In DNA, the CDR3 is TGCAGTGCACGGGACACCGATGGCTACACCTTC.

The chain employs TRBV9 and TRBJ1-3, with TRBD1 matching over 8 bases. V was clipped by 0 bases and J by 0 bases; unmatched bases: 2. CDR3 length: 16 residues. CDR1 and CDR2 (germline): SGDLS, YYNGEE. For the CDR3, the DNA is TGTGCCAGCAGCGTAGGGGACAGGAGCTCTGGAAACACCATATATTTT. It yields the protein CASSVGDRSSGNTIYF.

The rearrangement joins TRBV9 to TRBJ1-6; D is ambiguous. The germline CDR1 and CDR2 sequences are SGDLS and YYNGEE. The V end lost 3 bases, the J end lost 10 bases, and 23 bases lay between the germline ends. The CDR3 is 17 amino acids. This CDR3 is CASSAHRELLRESPLHF. The DNA for the CDR3 is TGTGCCAGCAGCGCCCACCGGGAATTACTTAGGGAATCACCCCTCCACTTT. The variable domain in full, with the rest retrieved from reference TRBV9 and TRBJ1-6, is DSGVTQTPKHLITATGQRVTLRCSPRSGDLSVYWYQQSLDQGLQFLIQYYNGEERAKGNILERFSAQQFPDLHSELNLSSLELGDSALYFCASSAHRELLRESPLHFGNGTRLTVT.

The chain uses TRBV4-2 and TRBJ1-1, with D possibly matching TRBD1 (5 bases). This CDR3 region has 15 residues. The V end was cut by 0 bases, the J end by 1 base, with 9 bases between. Germline loops: CDR1 LGHNA, CDR2 YNFKEQ. CDR3 coding DNA: TGTGCCAGCAGCCAAGAGAGGGACTGGAACACTGAAGCTTTCTTT. Its protein product is CASSQERDWNTEAFF.

This chain connects TRBV5-1 to TRBJ1-1; D is unresolved. V was cut by 4 bases and J by 2 bases, with 12 bases left in between. Germline V gene sequence: CDR1 SGHRS, CDR2 YFSETQ. This CDR3 contains 14 residues. The DNA of the CDR3 is TGCGCCAGCAGCCCGTCTAGCGTAAACACTGAAGCTTTCTTT. Amino acid sequence: CASSPSSVNTEAFF.

This clone was observed once. The V call is TRBV20-1, the J call TRBJ1-5; D ambiguous. CDR1 DFQATT and CDR2 SNEGSKA come from the germline V gene (reference sequence). V was shortened by 3 bases and J by 0 bases, with 9 bases between the two germline ends. This CDR3 comprises 14 residues. In DNA form, the CDR3 reads TGCAGTGCTAGTCGGGGAGATAGCAATCAGCCCCAGCATTTT. It is translated as CSASRGDSNQPQHF.

The V gene is TRBV5-6, the J gene TRBJ1-6; D is uncertain. The CDR3 runs 15 residues. Per the germline V gene, CDR1 is SGHDT and CDR2 is YYEEEE. The V end was cut by 0 bases, the J end by 14 bases, with 18 bases between. CDR3 protein: CASSLAGEGRSALHF. Here the CDR3 DNA reads TGTGCCAGCAGCTTGGCCGGAGAAGGGAGGTCGGCCCTCCACTTT.

As to this clone: Its ends do not fully match the called genes, so a read error is possible. The CDR3 reads CASSPTWTGTQYF. The CDR3 bases are TGTGCCAGCAGCCCCACCTGGACAGGTACGCAGTATTTT. V is TRBV3-1 (or the pseudogene TRBV3-2) and J is TRBJ2-3, with TRBD1 matching over 7 bases. CDR3 length: 13 amino acids. CDR1 and CDR2 from the germline V gene are LGHDT and YNNKEL (reference sequence).

V usage is TRBV6-4 and J usage is TRBJ2-1, with TRBD2 matching 11 bases. The CDR3 contains 16 residues. Germline V gene lookup returns CDR1 MRHNA and CDR2 SNTAGT. V trimming: 3 bases; J trimming: 6 bases; junction bases outside the gene matches: 7. The DNA of the CDR3 is TGTGCCAGCAGTGAACTTACTAGCGGGAGACGCAATGAGCAGTTCTTC. It specifies CASSELTSGRRNEQFF.

The rearrangement joins TRBV9 to TRBJ2-1, with a tentative D call TRBD2 (6 bases). The CDR3 sequence is 15 residues long. CDR1 is SGDLS and CDR2 is YYNGEE in the germline V gene. V was clipped by 1 base and J by 2 bases, with 10 bases between them. The CDR3 protein is CASSVSPGAYNEQFF. Written as DNA, the CDR3 is TGTGCCAGCAGCGTATCACCGGGAGCCTACAATGAGCAGTTCTTC.

Written as DNA, the CDR3 is TGTGCCAGCAGTTACGAGAGGTCCTCCTACGAGCAGTACTTC. Translating gives CASSYERSSYEQYF. This chain connects TRBV6-5 to TRBJ2-7; D gene ambiguous. The CDR3 sequence is 14 residues long. The germline V gene has CDR1 MNHEY and CDR2 SVGAGI. Trimming left V 2 bases short and J 0 bases short, with 8 bases between.

This rearrangement joins TRBV27 to TRBJ2-5; TRBD2 agrees at 7 bases. Germline CDR1 reads MNHEY; CDR2 reads SMNVEV (reference sequence). This CDR3 is built from 15 residues. V shed 6 bases, J shed 5 bases, and the junction held 12 bases outside the gene matches. The DNA for the CDR3 is TGTGCCAGCAGACCCTCCGGACTAGTCGCCGAGACCCAGTACTTC. This sequence encodes CASRPSGLVAETQYF.

The J gene is TRBJ2-2, the V gene TRBV2; the match to TRBD2 covers 8 bases. V lost 3 bases to trimming and J lost 3 bases; unmatched junction nucleotides: 0. CDR3 length: 14 amino acids. CDR1 SNHLY and CDR2 FYNNEI come from the germline V gene. DNA for the CDR3: TGTGCCAGCAGTGAGCGGGGGGACACCGGGGAGCTGTTTTTT. Translating gives CASSERGDTGELFF.

The chain couples TRBV6-4 to TRBJ1-1, with D maybe TRBD1 (5 bases). V lost 6 bases and J 0 bases, leaving 11 bases between the germline ends. This CDR3 has 14 residues. Per the germline V gene, CDR1 is MRHNA and CDR2 is SNTAGT. The chain's CDR3 is CASSPGGMNTEAFF. CDR3 bases: TGTGCCAGCAGCCCTGGGGGGATGAACACTGAAGCTTTCTTT.

In nucleotides, the CDR3 is TGTGCCAGCAGCTTAGACAGGGCGTACAATGAGCAGTTCTTC. It codes for CASSLDRAYNEQFF. The chain uses TRBV11-2 and TRBJ2-1; D might be TRBD1 (5 bases). The CDR3 runs 14 residues. The V and J ends lost 0 bases and 4 bases respectively, with 7 bases between them. Germline CDR1 reads SGHAT; CDR2 reads FQNNGV.

The chain has TRBV27 and TRBJ1-6; 7 bases fit TRBD1. Germline V gene data show CDR1 as MNHEY and CDR2 as SMNVEV (reference sequence). This CDR3 comprises 14 residues. Losses at the gene ends were 5 bases for V and 8 bases for J; bases not matched to a gene: 6. The CDR3 sequence is CASSRYQGDSPLHF. The CDR3, as DNA: TGTGCCAGCAGTCGGTACCAGGGGGATTCACCCCTCCACTTT.

This clone is judged medium-sized. V and J are TRBV11-1 and TRBJ2-5; 8 bases fit TRBD1. Germline CDR1 reads SGHAT; CDR2 reads FQDESV (reference sequence). The CDR3 spans 13 residues. V lost 5 bases to trimming and J lost 6 bases; unmatched junction nucleotides: 5. CDR3 sequence: CASSPDREQTQYF. The CDR3 region has the DNA TGTGCCAGCAGCCCGGACAGGGAACAGACCCAGTACTTC.

This chain uses TRBV27 with TRBJ1-4; D is unclear. The V and J ends lost 5 bases and 7 bases respectively, with 11 bases between them. The CDR3 consists of 13 residues. CDR1 is MNHEY and CDR2 is SMNVEV in the germline V gene (reference sequence). The DNA for the CDR3 is TGTGCCAGCAGTAGGAGCAGAAGTGAAAAACTGTTTTTT. Protein: CASSRSRSEKLFF. Supplemented by reference TRBV27 and TRBJ1-4, the full variable domain reads EAQVTQNPRYLITVTGKKLTVTCSQNMNHEYMSWYRQDPGLGLRQIYYSMNVEVTDKGDVPEGYKVSRKEKRNFPLILESPSPNQTSLYFCASSRSRSEKLFFGSGTQLSVL.

The chain recombines TRBV6-1 with TRBJ2-7; D is possibly TRBD1 (6 bases). CDR1 and CDR2 (germline): MNHNS, SASEGT. Trimming cost V 2 bases and J 3 bases, with 17 bases left between them. The CDR3 has 16 residues. Written as DNA, the CDR3 is TGTGCCAGCAGTGAATCACGAGGGGGTAATTTCTACGAGCAGTACTTC. Translated: CASSESRGGNFYEQYF.

V is TRBV5-1 and J is TRBJ2-5; the D gene is possibly TRBD1 (6 bases). Germline CDR1 SGHRS, CDR2 YFSETQ. The V and J ends lost 4 bases and 2 bases respectively, with 12 bases between them. The length of the CDR3 is 14 residues. The CDR3, as DNA: TGCGCCAGCAGCATTGGACAGAAGCAAGAGACCCAGTACTTC. As protein: CASSIGQKQETQYF.

The J gene is TRBJ2-1, the V gene TRBV6-5; the D gene is possibly TRBD1 (7 bases). Germline-derived CDR1 and CDR2 are MNHEY and SVGAGI. The CDR3 runs to 12 residues. With 5 bases removed from V and 12 bases from J, the gap between germline ends came to 14 bases. The CDR3: CASSPDQGGQFF. The CDR3 DNA reads TGTGCCAGCAGTCCGGATCAGGGGGGGCAGTTCTTC.

The V gene is TRBV9, the J gene TRBJ2-5; 7 nucleotides align to TRBD1. Germline loops: CDR1 SGDLS, CDR2 YYNGEE. The V and J ends lost 4 bases and 1 base, in that order; junction bases with no gene match: 10. CDR3 length: 16 amino acids. The chain's CDR3 is CASSFRDSGTQETQYF. Here the CDR3 DNA reads TGTGCCAGCAGCTTTCGGGACAGCGGCACCCAAGAGACCCAGTACTTC.

The J gene is TRBJ2-7, the V gene TRBV7-9; the match to TRBD1 covers 8 bases. V was pared by 4 bases and J by 3 bases, with 5 bases of the junction left unmatched. Germline lookup yields CDR1 SEHNR and CDR2 FQNEAQ (reference sequence). This CDR3 has 14 residues. The CDR3 bases are TGTGCCAGCAGCTCCCAGGGGGCCCACTACGAGCAGTACTTC. This encodes CASSSQGAHYEQYF.

The chain links TRBV29-1 to TRBJ2-7; a possible D gene is TRBD2 (5 bases). Trimming removed 0 bases from V and 0 bases from J, with 12 bases in between. The CDR3 consists of 15 residues. The germline V gene encodes CDR1 SQVTM and CDR2 ANQGSEA. This CDR3 reads CSVEDPQRSSYEQYF. CDR3 bases: TGCAGCGTTGAAGATCCCCAGCGGAGCTCCTACGAGCAGTACTTC.

CDR3 amino acids: CASSTGTGNTEAFF. The CDR3 DNA sequence: TGTGCCAGCTCAACCGGGACAGGGAACACTGAAGCTTTCTTT. The chain employs TRBV18 and TRBJ1-1; the match to TRBD1 covers 8 bases. Germline CDR1 reads KGHSH; CDR2 reads LQKENI. This CDR3 contains 14 residues. Trimming cost V 5 bases and J 1 base; bases outside gene matches: 3.